This T cell receptor (beta chain) was retrieved from a study of OX40 agonist ivuxolimab in advanced cancers. In the study overall: Treatment of patients was with ivuxolimab, an agonistic anti-OX40 (CD134) antibody. Partial responses occurred in Three dose-escalation patients, one with hepatocellular carcinoma and two with cutaneous melanoma.

No patient had autoimmune disease or received systemic immunosuppression. The assay was immunoSEQ multiplex PCR, and TCRdb's table has in-frame clones only and misses some. This repertoire shows around 110,000 clones, 85% to 95% found once; its top ten account for approximately 0.15%. The trim removed 10 bases at V and 0 bases at J, leaving 8 bases unmatched. Germline CDR1 reads SGHVS; CDR2 reads FQNEAQ. The CDR3 spans 15 residues. This sequence originates from an adult with an advanced solid tumor such as melanoma, head and neck, liver or kidney cancer. Material: CD4+ or CD8+ T cells sorted from blood, obtained in a trial of the OX40 agonist ivuxolimab. The rearrangement joins TRBV7-8 to TRBJ2-1, with TRBD2 matching 8 bases. The CDR3 protein is CATLAGKSSYNEQFF. The CDR3 DNA follows: TGTGCCACCTTAGCGGGAAAGAGCTCCTACAATGAGCAGTTCTTC.